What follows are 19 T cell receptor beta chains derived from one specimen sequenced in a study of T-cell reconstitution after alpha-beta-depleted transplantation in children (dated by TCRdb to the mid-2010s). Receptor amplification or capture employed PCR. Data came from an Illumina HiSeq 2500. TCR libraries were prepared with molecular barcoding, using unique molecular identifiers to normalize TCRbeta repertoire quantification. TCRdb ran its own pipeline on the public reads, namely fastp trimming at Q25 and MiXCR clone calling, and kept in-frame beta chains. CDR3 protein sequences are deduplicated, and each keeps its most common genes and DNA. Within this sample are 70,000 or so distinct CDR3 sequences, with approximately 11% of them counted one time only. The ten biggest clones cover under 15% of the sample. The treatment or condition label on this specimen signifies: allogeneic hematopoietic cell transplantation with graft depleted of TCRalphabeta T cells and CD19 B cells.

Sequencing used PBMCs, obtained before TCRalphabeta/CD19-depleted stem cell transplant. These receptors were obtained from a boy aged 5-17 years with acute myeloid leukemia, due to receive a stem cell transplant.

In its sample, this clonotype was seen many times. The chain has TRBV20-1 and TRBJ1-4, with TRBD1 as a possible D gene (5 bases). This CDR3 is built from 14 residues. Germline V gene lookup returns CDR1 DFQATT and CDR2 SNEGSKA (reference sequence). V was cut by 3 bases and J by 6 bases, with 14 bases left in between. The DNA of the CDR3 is TGCAGTGCTAGGGGGAGGGGATTTTATGAAAAACTGTTTTTT. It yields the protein CSARGRGFYEKLFF.

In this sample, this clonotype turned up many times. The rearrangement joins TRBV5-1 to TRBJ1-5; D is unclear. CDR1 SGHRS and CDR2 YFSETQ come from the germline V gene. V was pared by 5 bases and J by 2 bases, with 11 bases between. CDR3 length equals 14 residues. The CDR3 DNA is TGCGCCAGCAGAGCGGGTAATGGCAATCAGCCCCAGCATTTT. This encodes CASRAGNGNQPQHF.

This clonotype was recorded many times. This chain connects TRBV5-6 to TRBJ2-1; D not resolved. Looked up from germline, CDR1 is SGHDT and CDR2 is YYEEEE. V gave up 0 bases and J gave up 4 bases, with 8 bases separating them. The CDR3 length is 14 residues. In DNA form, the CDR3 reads TGTGCCAGCAGCTTGGCGGCCGTATACAATGAGCAGTTCTTC. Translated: CASSLAAVYNEQFF. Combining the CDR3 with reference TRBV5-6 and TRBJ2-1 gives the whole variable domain DAGVTQSPTHLIKTRGQQVTLRCSPKSGHDTVSWYQQALGQGPQFIFQYYEEEERQRGNFPDRFSGHQFPNYSSELNVNALLLGDSALYLCASSLAAVYNEQFFGPGTRLTVL.

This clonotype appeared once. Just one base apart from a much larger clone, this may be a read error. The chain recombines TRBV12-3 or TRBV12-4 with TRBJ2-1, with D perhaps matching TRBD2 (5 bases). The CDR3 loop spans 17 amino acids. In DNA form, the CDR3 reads TGTACCAGCAGTTTAGAAGGAGGAACTAGAAGGGATAATGAGCAGTTCTTC. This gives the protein CTSSLEGGTRRDNEQFF.

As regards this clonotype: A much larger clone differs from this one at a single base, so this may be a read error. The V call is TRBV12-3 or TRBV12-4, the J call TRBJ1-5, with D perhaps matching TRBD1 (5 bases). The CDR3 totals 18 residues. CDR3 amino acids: CTSSFKGSDRFSNQPQHF. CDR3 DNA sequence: TGTACCAGCAGTTTTAAAGGTTCCGACAGATTCTCTAATCAGCCCCAGCATTTT.

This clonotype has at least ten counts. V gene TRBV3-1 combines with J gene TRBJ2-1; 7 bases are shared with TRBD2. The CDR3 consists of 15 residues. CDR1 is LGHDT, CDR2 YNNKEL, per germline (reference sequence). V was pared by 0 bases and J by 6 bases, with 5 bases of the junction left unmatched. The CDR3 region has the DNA TGTGCCAGCAGCCAAGATGGGCGGGAGTTCAATGAGCAGTTCTTC. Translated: CASSQDGREFNEQFF.

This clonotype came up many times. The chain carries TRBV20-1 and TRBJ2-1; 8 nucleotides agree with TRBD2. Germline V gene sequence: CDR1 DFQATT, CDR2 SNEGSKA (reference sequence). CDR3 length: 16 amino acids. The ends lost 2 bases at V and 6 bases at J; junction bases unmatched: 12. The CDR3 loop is CSARPYFRGGVNEQFF. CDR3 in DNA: TGCAGTGCTAGACCATATTTTCGGGGGGGAGTCAATGAGCAGTTCTTC.

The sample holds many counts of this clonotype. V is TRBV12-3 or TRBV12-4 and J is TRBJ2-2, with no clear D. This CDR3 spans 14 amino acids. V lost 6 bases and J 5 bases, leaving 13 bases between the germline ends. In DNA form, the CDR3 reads TGTGCCAGCAGACTAAGCAGAAGGACCGGGGAGCTGTTTTTT. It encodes CASRLSRRTGELFF.

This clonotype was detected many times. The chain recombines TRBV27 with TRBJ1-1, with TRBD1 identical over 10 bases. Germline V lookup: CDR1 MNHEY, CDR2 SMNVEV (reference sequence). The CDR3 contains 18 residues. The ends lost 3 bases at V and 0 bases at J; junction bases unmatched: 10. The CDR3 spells CASSFLRQGAPLNTEAFF. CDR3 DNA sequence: TGTGCCAGCAGTTTTTTAAGACAGGGGGCTCCTCTGAACACTGAAGCTTTCTTT.

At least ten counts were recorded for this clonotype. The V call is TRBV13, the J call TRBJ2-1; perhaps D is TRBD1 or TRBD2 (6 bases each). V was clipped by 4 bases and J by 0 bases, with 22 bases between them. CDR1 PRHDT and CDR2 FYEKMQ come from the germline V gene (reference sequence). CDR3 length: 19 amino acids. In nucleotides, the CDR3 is TGTGCCAGCAGCTCCCCCATTTGGGGGGCCAATAGCTCCTACAATGAGCAGTTCTTC. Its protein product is CASSSPIWGANSSYNEQFF.

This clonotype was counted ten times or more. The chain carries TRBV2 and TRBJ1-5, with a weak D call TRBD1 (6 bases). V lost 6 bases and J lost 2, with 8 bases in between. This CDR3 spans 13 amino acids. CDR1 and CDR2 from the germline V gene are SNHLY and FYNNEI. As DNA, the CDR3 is TGTGCCAGCAGATCAGGGGGCAATCAGCCCCAGCATTTT. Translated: CASRSGGNQPQHF.

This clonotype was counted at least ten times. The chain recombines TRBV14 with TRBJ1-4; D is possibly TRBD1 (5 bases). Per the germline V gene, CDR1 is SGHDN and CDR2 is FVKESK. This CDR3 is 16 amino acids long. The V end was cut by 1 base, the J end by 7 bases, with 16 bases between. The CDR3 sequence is CASSQAFKGRREKLFF. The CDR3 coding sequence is TGTGCCAGCAGCCAAGCTTTTAAGGGGCGACGTGAAAAACTGTTTTTT.

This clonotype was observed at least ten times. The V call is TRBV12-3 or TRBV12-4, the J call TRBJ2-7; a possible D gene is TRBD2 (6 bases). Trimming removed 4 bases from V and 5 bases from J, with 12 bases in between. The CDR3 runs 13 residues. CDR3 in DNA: TGTGCCAGCAGTTCCGGGGGACGGAACGAGCAGTACGTC. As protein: CASSSGGRNEQYV.

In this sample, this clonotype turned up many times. The CDR3 region is CASSLLDRAAEQYF. The CDR3 coding sequence is TGTGCCAGCAGCTTACTCGACCGAGCGGCGGAGCAGTACTTC. The chain employs TRBV7-8 and TRBJ2-7, with a weak D call TRBD2 (5 bases). The germline gives CDR1 SGHVS, CDR2 FQNEAQ. The CDR3 length is 14 residues. V lost 2 bases to trimming and J lost 7 bases, with 15 bases between them.

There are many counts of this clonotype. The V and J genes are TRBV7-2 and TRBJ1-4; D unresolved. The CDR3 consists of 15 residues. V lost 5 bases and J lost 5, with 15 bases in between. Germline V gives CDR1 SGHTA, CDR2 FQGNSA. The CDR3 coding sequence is TGTGCCAGCAGCACCCAGCAGGAACACAATGAAAAACTGTTTTTT. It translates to CASSTQQEHNEKLFF. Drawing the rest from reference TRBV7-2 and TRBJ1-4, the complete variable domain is GAGVSQSPSNKVTEKGKDVELRCDPISGHTALYWYRQSLGQGLEFLIYFQGNSAPDKSGLPSDRFSAERTGGSVSTLTIQRTQQEDSAVYLCASSTQQEHNEKLFFGSGTQLSVL.

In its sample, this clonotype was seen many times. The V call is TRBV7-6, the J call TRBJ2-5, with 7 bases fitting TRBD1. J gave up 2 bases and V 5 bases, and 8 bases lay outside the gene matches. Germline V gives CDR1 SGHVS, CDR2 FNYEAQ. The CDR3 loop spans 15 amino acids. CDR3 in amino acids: CASSPLSTGQETQYF. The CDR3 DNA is TGTGCCAGCAGCCCTCTGTCGACAGGGCAAGAGACCCAGTACTTC.

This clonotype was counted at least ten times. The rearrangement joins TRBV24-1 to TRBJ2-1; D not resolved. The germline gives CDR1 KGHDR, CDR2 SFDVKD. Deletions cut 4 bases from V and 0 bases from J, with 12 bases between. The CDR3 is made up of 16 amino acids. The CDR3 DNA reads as TGTGCCACCAGTGACCGAGACGCGAGCTCCTACAATGAGCAGTTCTTC. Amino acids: CATSDRDASSYNEQFF.

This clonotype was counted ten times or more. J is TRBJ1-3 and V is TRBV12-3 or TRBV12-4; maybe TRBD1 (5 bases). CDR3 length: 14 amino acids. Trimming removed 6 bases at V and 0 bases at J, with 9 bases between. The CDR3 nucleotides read TGTGCCAGCAGGCCCGGGGGCTCTGGAAACACCATATATTTT. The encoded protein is CASRPGGSGNTIYF.

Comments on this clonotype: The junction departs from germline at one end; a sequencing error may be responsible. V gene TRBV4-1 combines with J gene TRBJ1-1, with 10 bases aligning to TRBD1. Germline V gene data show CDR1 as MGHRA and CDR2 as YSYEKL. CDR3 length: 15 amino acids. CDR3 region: CASSLAETGGAEPFF. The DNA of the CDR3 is TGCGCCAGCAGCCTTGCTGAGACAGGGGGCGCTGAACCTTTCTTT.